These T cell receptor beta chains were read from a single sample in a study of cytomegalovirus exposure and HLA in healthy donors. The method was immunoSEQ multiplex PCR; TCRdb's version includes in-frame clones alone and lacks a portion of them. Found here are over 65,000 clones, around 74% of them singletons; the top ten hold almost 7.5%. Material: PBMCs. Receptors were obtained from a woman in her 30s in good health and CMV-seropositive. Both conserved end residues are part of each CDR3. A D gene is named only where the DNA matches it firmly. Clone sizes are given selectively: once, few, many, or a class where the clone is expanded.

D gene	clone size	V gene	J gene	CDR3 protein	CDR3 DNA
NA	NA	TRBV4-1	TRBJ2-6	CASSPGPVSGANVLTF	TGCGCCAGCAGCCCAGGTCCCGTCTCTGGGGCCAACGTCCTGACTTTC
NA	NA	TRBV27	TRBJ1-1	CASSTGPMNTEAFF	TGTGCCAGCAGCACAGGGCCCATGAACACTGAAGCTTTCTTT
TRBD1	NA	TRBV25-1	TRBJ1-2	CASSRGTGNYGYTF	TGTGCCAGCAGCAGGGGGACAGGGAACTATGGCTACACCTTC
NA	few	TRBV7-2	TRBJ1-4	CASRQGPTRGKLFF	TGTGCCAGCAGGCAGGGGCCTACGCGTGGGAAACTGTTTTTT
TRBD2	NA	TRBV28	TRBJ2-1	CASSLSGSGNNEQFF	TGTGCCAGCAGTCTCAGCGGGAGTGGGAACAATGAGCAGTTCTTC
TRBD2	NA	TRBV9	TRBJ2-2	CASSARLAGGQGELFF	TGTGCCAGCAGCGCTCGACTAGCGGGAGGCCAGGGGGAGCTGTTTTTT
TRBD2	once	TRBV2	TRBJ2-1	CASSLLAGGPSYNEQFF	TGTGCCAGCAGTCTCTTAGCGGGAGGGCCCTCGTACAATGAGCAGTTCTTC
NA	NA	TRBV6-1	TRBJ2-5	CASSEGPSQETQYF	TGTGCCAGCAGTGAAGGGCCCAGCCAAGAGACCCAGTACTTC
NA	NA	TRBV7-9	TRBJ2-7	CASSLDGGEQYF	TGTGCCAGCAGCTTAGATGGCGGCGAGCAGTACTTC
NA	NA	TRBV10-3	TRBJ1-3	CAISGESGNTIYF	TGTGCCATCAGCGGGGAGTCTGGAAACACCATATATTTT
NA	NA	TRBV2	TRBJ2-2	CARGGQRMNTGELFF	TGTGCCAGGGGCGGACAGCGAATGAACACCGGGGAGCTGTTTTTT
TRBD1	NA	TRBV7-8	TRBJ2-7	CASSFGTGVYEQYF	TGTGCCAGCAGCTTCGGGACAGGGGTTTACGAGCAGTACTTC
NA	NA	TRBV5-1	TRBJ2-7	CASSLLLHGQGYEQYF	TGCGCCAGCAGCTTGCTGCTCCATGGGCAGGGTTACGAGCAGTACTTC
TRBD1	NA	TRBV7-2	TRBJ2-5	CASSYDRGRRETQYF	TGTGCCAGCAGCTACGACAGGGGGCGCAGGGAGACCCAGTACTTC
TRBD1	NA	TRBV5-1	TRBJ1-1	CASSWGQGAFVAFF	TGCGCCAGCAGCTGGGGACAGGGGGCATTCGTCGCTTTCTTT
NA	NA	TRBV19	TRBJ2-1	CASSDRSLHYNEQFF	TGTGCCAGTAGCGACAGGAGTTTACACTACAATGAGCAGTTCTTC
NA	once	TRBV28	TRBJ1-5	CASSLGSWQPQHF	TGTGCCAGCAGTTTGGGCTCGTGGCAGCCCCAGCATTTT
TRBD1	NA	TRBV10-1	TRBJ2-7	CAGGQDSYEQYF	TGCGCCGGAGGACAGGACTCCTACGAGCAGTACTTC
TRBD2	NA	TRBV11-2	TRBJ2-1	CASSLVLAGLFYNEQFF	TGTGCCAGCAGCTTAGTTCTAGCGGGGCTTTTCTACAATGAGCAGTTCTTC